This TCR beta chain was captured by sequencing in a study of T cells of healthy individuals. The sample holds one count of this clonotype. TCRdb processed the 5' RACE reads anew with MiXCR; each CDR3 protein has one entry. The sample holds about 100,000 distinct CDR3 sequences, approximately 18% seen once. V lost 5 bases, J lost 3 bases, and 5 bases stayed unmatched. The CDR3 totals 14 residues. V is TRBV12-3 or TRBV12-4 and J is TRBJ2-5; TRBD1 aligns across 8 bases. The sequence was collected from a human donor in good health. The CDR3 protein is CASSPPTGEETQYF. CDR3 DNA: TGTGCCAGCAGTCCCCCGACAGGGGAAGAGACCCAGTACTTC.